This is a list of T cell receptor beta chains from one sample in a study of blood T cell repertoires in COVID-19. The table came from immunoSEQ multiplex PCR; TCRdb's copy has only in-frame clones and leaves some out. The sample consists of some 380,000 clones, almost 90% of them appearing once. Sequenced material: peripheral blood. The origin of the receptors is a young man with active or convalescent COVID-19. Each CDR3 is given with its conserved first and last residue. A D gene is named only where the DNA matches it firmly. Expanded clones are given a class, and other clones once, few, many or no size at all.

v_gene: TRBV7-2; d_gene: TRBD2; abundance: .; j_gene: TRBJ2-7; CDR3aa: CASSMERGAYYEQYF; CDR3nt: TGTGCCAGCAGCATGGAGCGGGGGGCCTACTACGAGCAGTACTTC
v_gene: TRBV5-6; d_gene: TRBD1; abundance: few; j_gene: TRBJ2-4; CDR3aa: CASRSGQGSIQYF; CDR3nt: TGTGCCAGCAGGTCGGGACAGGGGAGCATTCAGTACTTC
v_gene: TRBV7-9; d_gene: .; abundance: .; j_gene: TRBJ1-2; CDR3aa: CASSLDTTEGRYGYTF; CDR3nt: TGTGCCAGCAGCTTAGATACTACCGAGGGTCGATATGGCTACACCTTC
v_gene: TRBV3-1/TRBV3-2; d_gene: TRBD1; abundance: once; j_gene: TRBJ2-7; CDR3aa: CASSQGQEPTYEQYF; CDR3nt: TGTGCCAGCAGCCAGGGACAGGAACCTACCTACGAGCAGTACTTC
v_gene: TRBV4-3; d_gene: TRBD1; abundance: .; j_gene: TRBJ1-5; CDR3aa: CASSQDLAGGLSPQHF; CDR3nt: TGCGCCAGCAGCCAGGATCTTGCAGGGGGCCTCTCGCCCCAGCATTTT
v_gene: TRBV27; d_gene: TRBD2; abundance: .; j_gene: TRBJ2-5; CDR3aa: CASSPGRGGETQYF; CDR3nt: TGTGCCAGCAGTCCCGGGAGGGGAGGGGAGACCCAGTACTTC
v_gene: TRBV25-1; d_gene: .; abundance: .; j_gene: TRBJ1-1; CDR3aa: CASSEYGRTKNTEAFF; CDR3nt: TGTGCCAGCAGTGAATATGGGAGGACAAAGAACACTGAAGCTTTCTTT
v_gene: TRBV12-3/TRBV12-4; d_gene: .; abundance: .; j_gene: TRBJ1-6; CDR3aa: CASRLGLSPLHF; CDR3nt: TGTGCCAGCAGGTTAGGGCTGTCACCCCTCCACTTT
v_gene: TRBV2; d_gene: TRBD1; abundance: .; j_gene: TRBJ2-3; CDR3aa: CASSSTGGLGDTQYF; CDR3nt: TGTGCCAGCAGTTCTACAGGGGGTCTTGGAGATACGCAGTATTTT
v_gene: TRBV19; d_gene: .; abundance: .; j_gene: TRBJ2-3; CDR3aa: CASSIRPDTQYF; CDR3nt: TGTGCCAGTAGTATTCGTCCAGATACGCAGTATTTT
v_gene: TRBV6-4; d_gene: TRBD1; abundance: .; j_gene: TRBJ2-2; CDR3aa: CASSSQGEHPYAGELFF; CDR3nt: TGTGCCAGCAGTTCACAGGGGGAACACCCCTATGCCGGGGAGCTGTTTTTT
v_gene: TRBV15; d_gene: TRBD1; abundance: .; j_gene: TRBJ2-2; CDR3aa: CATSPGWDRGSGGELFF; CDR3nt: TGTGCCACCAGTCCAGGGTGGGACAGGGGTAGTGGCGGGGAGCTGTTTTTT
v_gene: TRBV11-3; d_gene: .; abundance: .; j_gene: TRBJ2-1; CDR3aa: CASSLAAYNEQFF; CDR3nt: TGTGCCAGCAGCTTAGCCGCCTACAATGAGCAGTTCTTC
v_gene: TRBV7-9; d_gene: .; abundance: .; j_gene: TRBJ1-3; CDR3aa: CASSPVPRGNTIYF; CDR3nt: TGTGCCAGCAGCCCCGTCCCGCGGGGAAACACCATATATTTT
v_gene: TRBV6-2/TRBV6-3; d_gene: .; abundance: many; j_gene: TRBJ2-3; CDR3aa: CASSYLAASTDTQYF; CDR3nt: TGTGCCAGCAGTTACCTAGCCGCTAGCACAGATACGCAGTATTTT
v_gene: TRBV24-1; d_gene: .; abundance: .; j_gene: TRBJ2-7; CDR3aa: CATSDPGQVGGEQYF; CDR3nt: TGTGCCACCAGTGATCCGGGACAAGTTGGCGGCGAGCAGTACTTC
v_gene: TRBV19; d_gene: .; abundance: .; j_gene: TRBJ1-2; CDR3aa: CASSSKTGSNYGYTF; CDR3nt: TGTGCCAGTAGTAGTAAAACAGGATCCAACTATGGCTACACCTTC
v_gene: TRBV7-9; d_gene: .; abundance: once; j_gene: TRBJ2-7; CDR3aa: CASSLFGVVYEQYF; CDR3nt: TGTGCCAGCAGCTTGTTCGGGGTTGTCTACGAGCAGTACTTC
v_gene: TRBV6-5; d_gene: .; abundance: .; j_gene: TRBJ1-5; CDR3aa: CASSQGLSNQPQHF; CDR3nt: TGTGCCAGCAGCCAGGGATTAAGCAATCAGCCCCAGCATTTT
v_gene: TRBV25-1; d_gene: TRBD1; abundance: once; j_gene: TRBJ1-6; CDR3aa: CASTRTGLSPLHF; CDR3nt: TGTGCCAGCACTCGGACAGGGCTCTCACCCCTCCACTTT
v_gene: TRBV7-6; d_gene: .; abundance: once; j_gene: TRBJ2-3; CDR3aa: CASSLSVARWDTQYF; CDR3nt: TGTGCCAGCAGCTTATCCGTAGCCCGTTGGGATACGCAGTATTTT
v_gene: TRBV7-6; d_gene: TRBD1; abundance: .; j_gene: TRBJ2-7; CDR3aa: CASSLGQGLSSYEQYF; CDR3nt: TGTGCCAGCAGCTTAGGACAGGGCCTGAGCTCCTACGAGCAGTACTTC
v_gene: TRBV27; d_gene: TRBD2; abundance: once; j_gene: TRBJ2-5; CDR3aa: CASSFLSGGETQYF; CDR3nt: TGTGCCAGCAGTTTCTTAAGCGGGGGAGAGACCCAGTACTTC
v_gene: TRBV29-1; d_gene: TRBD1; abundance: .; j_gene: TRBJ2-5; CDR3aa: CSVEGTGEDQETQYF; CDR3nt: TGCAGCGTTGAGGGGACAGGGGAAGATCAGGAGACCCAGTACTTC
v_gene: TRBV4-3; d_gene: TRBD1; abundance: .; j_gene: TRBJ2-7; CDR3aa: CASSRSSGTGEQYF; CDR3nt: TGCGCCAGCAGCCGTAGTTCCGGGACAGGGGAGCAGTACTTC
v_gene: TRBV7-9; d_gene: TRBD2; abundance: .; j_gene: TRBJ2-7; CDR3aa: CASSTGTSGKGDEQYF; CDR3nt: TGTGCCAGCAGCACAGGGACTAGCGGGAAAGGCGACGAGCAGTACTTC
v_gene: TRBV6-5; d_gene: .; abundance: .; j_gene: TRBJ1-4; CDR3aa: CASTASGEKLFF; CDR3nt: TGTGCCAGCACCGCTTCGGGTGAAAAACTGTTTTTT
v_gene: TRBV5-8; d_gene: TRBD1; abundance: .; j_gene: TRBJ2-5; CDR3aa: CASSLAGSRDREYF; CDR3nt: TGTGCCAGCAGCTTGGCAGGGTCCCGGGACAGGGAGTACTTC
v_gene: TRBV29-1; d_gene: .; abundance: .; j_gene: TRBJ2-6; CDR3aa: CSVSLSGANVLTF; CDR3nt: TGCAGCGTTTCCCTCTCTGGGGCCAACGTCCTGACTTTC
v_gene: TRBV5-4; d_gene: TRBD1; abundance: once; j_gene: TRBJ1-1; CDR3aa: CASRHRDRDTEAFF; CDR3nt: TGTGCCAGCAGACACAGGGACAGGGACACTGAAGCTTTCTTT
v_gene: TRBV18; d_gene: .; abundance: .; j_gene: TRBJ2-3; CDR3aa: CASSPVLGASTDTQYF; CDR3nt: TGTGCCAGCTCACCGGTCCTAGGGGCCTCCACAGATACGCAGTATTTT
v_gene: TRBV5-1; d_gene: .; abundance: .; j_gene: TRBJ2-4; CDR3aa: CASSLGDLAKNIQYF; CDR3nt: TGCGCCAGCAGCTTAGGGGATCTAGCCAAAAACATTCAGTACTTC
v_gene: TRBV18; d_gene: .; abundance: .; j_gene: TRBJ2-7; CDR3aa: CASSPVQTAYEQYF; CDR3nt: TGTGCCAGCTCACCAGTTCAGACAGCTTACGAGCAGTACTTC
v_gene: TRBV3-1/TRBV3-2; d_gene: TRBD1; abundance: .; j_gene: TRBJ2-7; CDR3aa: CASSQYGTGEGEQYF; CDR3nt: TGTGCCAGCAGCCAATATGGGACAGGGGAAGGCGAGCAGTACTTC
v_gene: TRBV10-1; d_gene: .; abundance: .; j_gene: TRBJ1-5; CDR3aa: CASSGGRANQPQHF; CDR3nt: TGCGCCAGCAGTGGAGGGAGGGCCAATCAGCCCCAGCATTTT
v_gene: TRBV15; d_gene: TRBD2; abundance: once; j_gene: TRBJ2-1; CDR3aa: CATSRVAGAYNEQFF; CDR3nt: TGTGCCACCAGCAGAGTGGCGGGAGCCTACAATGAGCAGTTCTTC
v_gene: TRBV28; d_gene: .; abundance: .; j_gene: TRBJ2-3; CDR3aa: CASSPSGGISDTQYF; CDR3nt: TGTGCCAGCAGTCCTAGTGGGGGGATATCAGATACGCAGTATTTT
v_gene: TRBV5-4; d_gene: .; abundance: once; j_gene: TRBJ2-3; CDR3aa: CASSLVASASTDTQYF; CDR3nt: TGTGCCAGCAGCTTGGTGGCTAGCGCTAGCACAGATACGCAGTATTTT
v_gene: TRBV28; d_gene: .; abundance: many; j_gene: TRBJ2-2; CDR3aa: CASSFQGEVTGELFF; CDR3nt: TGTGCCAGCAGTTTCCAGGGGGAGGTCACCGGGGAGCTGTTTTTT
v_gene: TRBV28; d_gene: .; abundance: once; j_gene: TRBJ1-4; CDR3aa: CASSYLRGNNEKLFF; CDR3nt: TGTGCCAGCAGCTATCTGCGGGGAAACAATGAAAAACTGTTTTTT
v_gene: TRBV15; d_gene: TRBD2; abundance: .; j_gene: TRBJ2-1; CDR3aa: CATRGLAAFRSYNEQFF; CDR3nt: TGTGCCACCAGAGGACTAGCGGCGTTTAGATCCTACAATGAGCAGTTCTTC
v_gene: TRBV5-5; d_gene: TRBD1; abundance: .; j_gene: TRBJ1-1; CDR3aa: CASSPGGTEAFF; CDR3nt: TGTGCCAGCAGTCCAGGGGGAACTGAAGCTTTCTTT
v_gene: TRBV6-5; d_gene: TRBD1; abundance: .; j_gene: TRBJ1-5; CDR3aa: CASSRTGRDVAPQHF; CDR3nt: TGTGCCAGCAGTAGGACAGGGAGGGACGTTGCGCCCCAGCATTTT
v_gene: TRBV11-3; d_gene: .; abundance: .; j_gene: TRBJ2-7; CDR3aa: CASSLSFGHEQYF; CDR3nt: TGTGCCAGCAGCTTAAGTTTTGGCCACGAGCAGTACTTC
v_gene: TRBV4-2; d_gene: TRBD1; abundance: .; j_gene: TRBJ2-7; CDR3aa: CASSPQDRGDYEQYF; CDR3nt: TGTGCCAGCAGCCCCCAGGACAGGGGAGACTACGAGCAGTACTTC
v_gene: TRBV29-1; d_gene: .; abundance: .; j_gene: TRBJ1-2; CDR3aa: CSVVQGEGPNYGYTF; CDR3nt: TGCAGCGTTGTACAGGGAGAGGGCCCTAACTATGGCTACACCTTC
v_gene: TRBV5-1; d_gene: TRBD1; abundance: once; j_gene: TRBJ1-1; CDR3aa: CASSSGQGAPTSEAFF; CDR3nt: TGCGCCAGCAGCTCAGGACAGGGGGCTCCAACCTCTGAAGCTTTCTTT
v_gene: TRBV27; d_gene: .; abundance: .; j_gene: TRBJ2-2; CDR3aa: CASGMGGVGGELFF; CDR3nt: TGTGCCAGCGGTATGGGGGGAGTTGGCGGGGAGCTGTTTTTT
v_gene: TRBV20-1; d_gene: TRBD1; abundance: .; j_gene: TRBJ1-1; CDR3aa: CSATDRVAFF; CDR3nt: TGCAGTGCTACGGACAGGGTTGCTTTCTTT
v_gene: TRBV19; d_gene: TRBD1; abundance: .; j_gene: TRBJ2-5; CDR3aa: CASSIGTQGMTQYF; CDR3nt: TGTGCCAGTAGTATTGGGACACAGGGGATGACCCAGTACTTC
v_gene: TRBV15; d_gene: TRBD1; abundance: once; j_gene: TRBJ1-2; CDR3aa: CATSRDRTGGAYGYTF; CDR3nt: TGTGCCACCAGCAGAGATCGGACAGGGGGCGCCTATGGCTACACCTTC